Presented here are 10 T cell receptor beta chains from one specimen sequenced in a study of tissue T cells after allogeneic stem cell transplantation. Only in-frame clones appear in the TCRdb table, and some are missing; sequencing was by immunoSEQ multiplex PCR. The table has several thousand clones, around 33% seen once. Time point given: mouse harvest day 14 after allogeneic transplant. Mouse grafts combined 10^7 T-cell-depleted bone marrow cells with 10^6 splenic CD5+ T cells. The sequenced material came from skin. The receptors come from a female BALB/c mouse given C57BL/6 T cells with graft-versus-host disease after an allogeneic hematopoietic cell transplant.

By sample share, this clone is medium-sized (0.01 to 0.1%). Here the gene names and germline are mouse. Partial CDR3 DNA: TGTGCCAGCAGTTCCGGACAGGGCTATGAACAGTAC. Its protein product is CASSSGQGYEQY. The whole CDR3 region reads CASSSGQGYEQYF. The chain is built from TRBV26 and TRBJ2-7; the match to TRBD1 covers 8 bases. The read comes to an end 1 residue before the CDR3 does, leaving the germline J gene to fill in the end. Germline V CDR1 and CDR2: KGHPV, FQNQEV (reference sequence). The CDR3 contains 13 residues. Trimming took 5 bases from V and 3 from J; bases not matched to a gene: 3.

In this sample, this clone turned up a few times. Mouse names are used for the genes. The observed sequence ends 1 residue before the CDR3 terminus, with the missing tail filled in from the germline J gene. The chain is built from TRBV1 and TRBJ1-3; D not resolved. Per germline, CDR1 NSQYPW and CDR2 LRSPGD (reference sequence). Trimming shortened V by 3 bases and J by 1 base, and 7 bases separated the two germline ends. The CDR3 length is 14 residues. Incomplete CDR3 DNA: TGCACCTGCAGTGCTCGCACCTCTGGAAATACGCTCTAT. This translates into CTCSARTSGNTLY. The entire CDR3 reads CTCSARTSGNTLYF.

A note on this clone: Genes and germline come from the mouse. The sequenced fragment ends 1 residue before the CDR3 boundary, so the rest is inferred from the germline J gene. The chain has TRBV26 and TRBJ2-7; tentative D call: TRBD1 (7 bases). The germline gives CDR1 KGHPV, CDR2 FQNQEV (reference sequence). The germline V and J ends were trimmed by 0 bases and 7 bases, with 10 bases remaining between them. The CDR3 consists of 13 residues. CDR3 protein: CASSLSSGGEQYF. CDR3 bases read: TGTGCCAGCAGTCTGTCATCAGGGGGGGAACAGTAC.

Note on this clone: Any gene name here is a mouse gene name. The sequenced fragment ends 1 residue before the CDR3 boundary, so the rest is inferred from the germline J gene. V usage is TRBV26 and J usage is TRBJ2-5; TRBD2 aligns across 11 bases. V lost 6 bases and J lost 3; bases outside the gene matches: 2. This CDR3 comprises 14 residues. CDR1 and CDR2 from the germline V gene are KGHPV and FQNQEV (reference sequence). The CDR3 DNA, read in part, is TGTGCCAGCAGCGACTGGGGGGGTCAAGACACCCAGTAC. This codes for CASSDWGGQDTQY. The whole CDR3 reads CASSDWGGQDTQYF.

This clone ranks as medium-sized (0.01 to 0.1%). Gene and germline names: mouse. Coverage ceases 1 residue before the CDR3 finishes, and the germline J gene fills in the end. The chain combines TRBV26 with TRBJ1-3, with 8 nucleotides matching TRBD1. The V gene's germline CDR1 is KGHPV and CDR2 FQNQEV (reference sequence). CDR3 size: 14 residues. The trim removed 3 bases at V and 5 bases at J, leaving 3 bases unmatched. The CDR3 loop is CASSLGQGRNTLYF. The covered CDR3 bases are TGTGCCAGCAGTCTAGGACAGGGAAGAAATACGCTCTAT. Full variable domain (remainder filled in from reference TRBV26 and TRBJ1-3): NSKVIQTPRYLVKGQGQKAKMRCIPEKGHPVVFWYQQNKNNEFKFLINFQNQEVLQQIDMTEKRFSAECPSNSPCSLEIQSSEAGDSALYLCASSLGQGRNTLYFGEGSRLIVV.

Concerning this clone itself: Here the gene names and germline are mouse. The CDR3 goes on 1 residue after the read ends, and that part is filled in from the germline J gene. The chain combines TRBV26 with TRBJ2-5; 13 nucleotides agree with TRBD2. Germline CDR1 is KGHPV and CDR2 is FQNQEV (reference sequence). V lost 4 bases and J lost 6; bases outside the gene matches: 4. This CDR3 region has 15 residues. The DNA read from the CDR3 is TGTGCCAGCAGTCGGACTGGGGGGGCGCTTGACACCCAGTAC. This encodes CASSRTGGALDTQY. The complete CDR3 sequence is CASSRTGGALDTQYF.

This clone showed up just a few times. The gene symbols are mouse symbols. From the germline J gene comes the end of the CDR3, since the read stops 1 residue before it. The rearrangement uses TRBV26 and TRBJ2-3; perhaps TRBD2 as D (5 bases). The CDR3 is made up of 14 amino acids. V lost 9 bases and J 0 bases, leaving 13 bases between the germline ends. Germline assignment: CDR1 KGHPV and CDR2 FQNQEV (reference sequence). The CDR3: CASLGVTSAETLYF. The sequenced CDR3 bases are TGTGCCAGTCTTGGGGTGACTAGTGCAGAAACGCTGTAT.

This clone was detected only a few times. Gene names denote mouse genes. The CDR3 goes on 1 residue after the read ends, and that part is filled in from the germline J gene. The gene calls are TRBV13-2 and TRBJ2-5; TRBD2 matches at 14 bases. CDR1 and CDR2 (germline): NNHNN, SYGAGS (reference sequence). The trim removed 2 bases at V and 4 bases at J, leaving 6 bases unmatched. This CDR3 is built from 17 residues. CDR3 loop: CASGDSGLGGRKDTQYF. Partial CDR3 DNA: TGTGCCAGCGGTGACTCGGGACTGGGGGGGCGCAAAGACACCCAGTAC.

Concerning this clone itself: The listed genes are named as in mouse. Read coverage stops 1 residue before the CDR3 terminus; the germline J gene supplies the remainder. The V call is TRBV16, the J call TRBJ2-3, with no clear D. Germline-derived CDR1 and CDR2 are SGHSA and FRNQAP. The CDR3 loop spans 13 amino acids. V was pared by 1 base and J by 5 bases, with 7 bases between. The covered CDR3 bases are TGTGCAAGCAGCTTAGTGGACGGAGAAACGCTGTAT. It specifies CASSLVDGETLY. The whole CDR3 sequence reads CASSLVDGETLYF.

Comments on this clone: Each gene name is a mouse one. The read ends 1 residue before the CDR3 terminus; that terminus is restored from the germline J gene. The chain recombines TRBV16 with TRBJ2-1; TRBD2 matches at 7 bases. The CDR3 is 13 amino acids. Trimming cost V 4 bases and J 6 bases; bases outside gene matches: 3. Germline V CDR1 and CDR2: SGHSA, FRNQAP. Incomplete CDR3 DNA: TGTGCAAGCAGCTCGGGGGGGGGTGCTGAGCAGTTC. This sequence encodes CASSSGGGAEQF. The full CDR3 protein reads CASSSGGGAEQFF.